This passage covers 29 T cell receptor beta chains from one sample sequenced in a study of blood T cell repertoires in COVID-19. Clones were read by immunoSEQ multiplex PCR, and TCRdb kept only the in-frame ones, dropping some. The sample has some 700,000 clones; 85% to 90% are singletons. The sample comprised peripheral blood. The receptor source for this set is a woman between 18 and 30 years old with acute or convalescent COVID-19.

The chain is built from TRBV12-3 or TRBV12-4 and TRBJ2-7, with D uncertain. CDR3 size: 13 residues. Deletions cut 1 base from V and 6 bases from J, with 10 bases between. The CDR3 region is CASSLGRVPEQYF. CDR3 bases: TGTGCCAGCAGTTTAGGTCGGGTACCCGAGCAGTACTTC.

The chain has TRBV9 and TRBJ1-3, with TRBD1 identical over 8 bases. From germline, CDR1 is SGDLS and CDR2 YYNGEE. The CDR3 has 16 residues. With 2 bases clipped from V and 4 bases from J, the junction kept 8 bases outside the gene matches. The CDR3 protein is CASSVKDRVSGNTIYF. The DNA of the CDR3 is TGTGCCAGCAGCGTGAAGGACAGGGTCTCGGGAAACACCATATATTTT.

CDR3 DNA sequence: TGTGCCAGCAGTCGCGAAGCGGGGACCACGAGGAATGAGCAGTTCTTC. Residues: CASSREAGTTRNEQFF. V usage is TRBV2 and J usage is TRBJ2-1; 7 bases are shared with TRBD2. With 5 bases clipped from V and 7 bases from J, the junction kept 14 bases outside the gene matches. This CDR3 spans 16 amino acids. Per germline, CDR1 SNHLY and CDR2 FYNNEI.

V usage is TRBV28 and J usage is TRBJ2-7; the match to TRBD2 covers 10 bases. Germline V CDR1 and CDR2: MDHEN, SYDVKM. This CDR3 spans 15 amino acids. V gave up 3 bases and J gave up 7 bases; unmatched junction bases: 9. CDR3 DNA: TGTGCCAGCAGTTTCAAACTAGCGGGGACGGAAGAGCAGTACTTC. Translating gives CASSFKLAGTEEQYF.

DNA for the CDR3: TGTGCCAGCAGCTTACAACTAACTAACTATGGCTACACCTTC. Protein sequence: CASSLQLTNYGYTF. The V and J genes are TRBV7-9 and TRBJ1-2; D gene uncertain. The germline V and J ends were trimmed by 2 bases and 0 bases, with 7 bases remaining between them. Germline V lookup: CDR1 SEHNR, CDR2 FQNEAQ (reference sequence). The CDR3 spans 14 residues.

The chain uses TRBV3-1 (or the pseudogene TRBV3-2) and TRBJ1-2; D possibly corresponds to TRBD1 (5 bases). The CDR3 covers 12 residues. Germline V CDR1 and CDR2: LGHDT, YNNKEL (reference sequence). The V gene lost 3 bases and the J gene lost 7 bases, with 9 bases spanning the gap. The DNA of the CDR3 is TGTGCCAGCAGCCAGAGGACACTTGGCTACACCTTC. Protein product: CASSQRTLGYTF.

The chain couples TRBV2 to TRBJ1-2; D perhaps matches TRBD1 (6 bases). Trimming left V 10 bases short and J 4 bases short, with 13 bases between. Germline CDR1 and CDR2: SNHLY and FYNNEI. The CDR3 is made up of 12 amino acids. The CDR3 loop is CANLDRSYGYTF. The CDR3 coding sequence is TGTGCCAACTTAGACAGGTCCTATGGCTACACCTTC.

V is TRBV27 and J is TRBJ1-2, with D possibly being TRBD1 (6 bases). CDR1 is MNHEY, CDR2 SMNVEV, per germline (reference sequence). V was clipped by 0 bases and J by 5 bases, with 16 bases between them. The CDR3 has 16 amino acids. The CDR3 DNA sequence: TGTGCCAGCAGTTTATCGGGAGGGGGTGGCCCTTATGGCTACACCTTC. Translation: CASSLSGGGGPYGYTF.

V usage is TRBV4-1 and J usage is TRBJ1-4, with 7 positions matching TRBD1. The CDR3 spans 17 residues. In germline, CDR1 is MGHRA, CDR2 YSYEKL. Trimming cost V 1 base and J 3 bases; bases outside gene matches: 8. As DNA, the CDR3 is TGCGCCAGCAGCCAAGGAGGAAACAGGGGTTCTAATGAAAAACTGTTTTTT. Its translation is CASSQGGNRGSNEKLFF.

V is TRBV11-2 and J is TRBJ1-1; the D is unclear. V was cut by 4 bases and J by 6 bases, with 12 bases left in between. The CDR3 sequence is 13 residues long. CDR1 and CDR2 (germline): SGHAT, FQNNGV. The CDR3: CASSSGSGAEAFF. The CDR3 DNA reads TGTGCCAGCAGCTCGGGTTCCGGCGCTGAAGCTTTCTTT.

The rearrangement joins TRBV19 to TRBJ2-7; 9 nucleotides line up with TRBD2. The CDR3 extends over 12 amino acids. CDR1 LNHDA and CDR2 SQIVND come from the germline V gene (reference sequence). V shed 8 bases and J 7 bases; nucleotides not matched to a gene: 6. The CDR3 DNA reads as TGTGCCAGTGATAGCGGGGGAGGAGAGCAGTACTTC. Translation gives CASDSGGGEQYF.

The chain carries TRBV12-5 and TRBJ2-5, with 10 positions matching TRBD2. Germline CDR1 and CDR2: LGHNT and FRNRAP. J gave up 2 bases and V 0 bases, and 15 bases lay outside the gene matches. The CDR3 totals 20 residues. The CDR3: CASGLVSVGVAGGIQETQYF. CDR3 DNA sequence: TGTGCTAGTGGTTTGGTATCCGTAGGGGTAGCGGGGGGCATACAAGAGACCCAGTACTTC.

The chain is built from TRBV5-1 and TRBJ1-1; no clear D gene. The CDR3 contains 16 residues. Germline V gene lookup returns CDR1 SGHRS and CDR2 YFSETQ. Trimming stripped 0 bases from V and 4 bases from J, with 16 bases between. The CDR3 spells CASSLVTAKRSTEAFF. The CDR3 DNA follows: TGCGCCAGCAGCTTGGTGACGGCCAAGCGGAGCACTGAAGCTTTCTTT.

The V and J genes are TRBV28 and TRBJ1-4; a weak D match, TRBD1 (5 bases). Germline V gene sequence: CDR1 MDHEN, CDR2 SYDVKM. The CDR3 sequence is 15 residues long. Trimming pared 8 bases from V and 0 bases from J, leaving 13 bases between. The CDR3 DNA is TGTGCCAGCCGGACATCTGATGCAACTAATGAAAAACTGTTTTTT. This translates into CASRTSDATNEKLFF.

The chain recombines TRBV6-1 with TRBJ1-5; D call uncertain. Germline V gene lookup returns CDR1 MNHNS and CDR2 SASEGT. V lost 0 bases, J lost 6 bases, and 6 bases lay in between. This CDR3 comprises 13 residues. DNA for the CDR3: TGTGCCAGCAGTGAAGCGCGGGGTCAGCCCCAGCATTTT. Its translation is CASSEARGQPQHF.

CDR3: CASSPSATNEKLFF. The CDR3 DNA reads TGTGCCAGCAGTCCAAGCGCAACTAATGAAAAACTGTTTTTT. The V call is TRBV6-5, the J call TRBJ1-4; unclear D gene. Germline V gene lookup returns CDR1 MNHEY and CDR2 SVGAGI. Trimming cost V 5 bases and J 0 bases, with 7 bases left between them. CDR3 size: 14 residues.

V and J are TRBV6-5 and TRBJ1-5, with 7 nucleotides matching TRBD1. The length of the CDR3 is 15 residues. Germline V CDR1 and CDR2: MNHEY, SVGAGI. Trimming cost V 7 bases and J 3 bases; bases outside gene matches: 9. CDR3 in DNA: TGTGCCAGCACCAGACAGGGCGAAAACAATCAGCCCCAGCATTTT. It codes for CASTRQGENNQPQHF.

The chain has TRBV18 and TRBJ1-1; 7 bases fit TRBD1. V was clipped by 5 bases and J by 8 bases; unmatched bases: 8. This CDR3 contains 13 residues. Germline V gene sequence: CDR1 KGHSH, CDR2 LQKENI. CDR3 coding DNA: TGTGCCAGCTCAATCTCCAGGGGGGCCGAAGCTTTCTTT. The encoded protein is CASSISRGAEAFF.

The gene calls are TRBV4-1 and TRBJ1-1; no clear D gene. This CDR3 has 17 amino acids. The V gene lost 1 base and the J gene lost 1 base, with 16 bases spanning the gap. CDR1 is MGHRA, CDR2 YSYEKL, per germline. The DNA for the CDR3 is TGCGCCAGCAGCCAAGGTCTCAGTCCCTTTCAGAACACTGAAGCTTTCTTT. Protein: CASSQGLSPFQNTEAFF.

This chain links TRBV14 with TRBJ1-2; unclear D gene. V was pared by 1 base and J by 3 bases, with 18 bases between. This CDR3 region has 17 residues. In germline, CDR1 is SGHDN, CDR2 FVKESK. The CDR3 DNA reads as TGTGCCAGCAGCCAAGTCAGTTACTACGGGAGGGACTATGGCTACACCTTC. The encoded protein is CASSQVSYYGRDYGYTF.

The rearrangement links TRBV27 to TRBJ2-7; 10 bases fit TRBD1. From germline, CDR1 is MNHEY and CDR2 SMNVEV (reference sequence). The V gene end was trimmed by 6 bases and the J gene end by 4 bases; junction bases not matched to a gene: 6. CDR3 length equals 14 residues. The CDR3 DNA is TGTGCCAGCAGGAGGACAGGGGGAGATTACGAGCAGTACTTC. It specifies CASRRTGGDYEQYF.

The rearrangement links TRBV5-6 to TRBJ1-2; the D gene is possibly TRBD1 (5 bases). The CDR3 loop spans 13 amino acids. V was shortened by 5 bases and J by 7 bases, with 15 bases between the two germline ends. Germline V gene data show CDR1 as SGHDT and CDR2 as YYEEEE. The CDR3 nucleotides read TGTGCCAGCAGTCGCGGGACTCAAGGTGGCTACACCTTC. As protein: CASSRGTQGGYTF.

The V and J genes are TRBV3-1 (or the pseudogene TRBV3-2) and TRBJ1-3, with D unclear. CDR3 length: 17 residues. Trimming removed 2 bases at V and 0 bases at J, with 14 bases between. CDR1 and CDR2 (germline): LGHDT, YNNKEL (reference sequence). CDR3 loop: CASSQRRPGSSGNTIYF. CDR3 DNA: TGTGCCAGCAGCCAAAGACGGCCGGGGAGCTCTGGAAACACCATATATTTT.

J is TRBJ1-3 and V is TRBV3-1 (or the pseudogene TRBV3-2); 8 bases agree with TRBD1. This CDR3 comprises 16 residues. Germline V lookup: CDR1 LGHDT, CDR2 YNNKEL (reference sequence). Trimming took 2 bases from V and 2 from J; bases not matched to a gene: 5. CDR3 protein: CASSQRWDRTGNTIYF. The CDR3 bases are TGTGCCAGCAGCCAACGATGGGACAGGACTGGAAACACCATATATTTT.

The rearrangement joins TRBV30 to TRBJ1-6, with 9 bases lining up with TRBD1. Trimming at V came to 1 base and at J to 9 bases, leaving 7 bases not matched to a gene. CDR3 length: 15 amino acids. Germline-derived CDR1 and CDR2 are GTSNPN and SVGIG (reference sequence). CDR3 in DNA: TGTGCCTGGAGTGAGATTAGGACAGGGGTTTCACCCCTCCACTTT. Translating it yields CAWSEIRTGVSPLHF.

V usage is TRBV7-6 and J usage is TRBJ1-1; D is uncertain. V gave up 3 bases and J gave up 1 base, with 6 bases separating them. The CDR3 contains 13 residues. Germline V CDR1 and CDR2: SGHVS, FNYEAQ. The CDR3 DNA reads as TGTGCCAGCAGCTTGGCAAAGAACACTGAAGCTTTCTTT. This translates into CASSLAKNTEAFF.

The CDR3 DNA follows: TGTGCCAGCTCACGAGCGACAGGGGCCGGTGGTGAAGCTTTCTTT. Protein product: CASSRATGAGGEAFF. The chain has TRBV18 and TRBJ1-1; TRBD1 matches at 8 bases. Germline V gives CDR1 KGHSH, CDR2 LQKENI. The CDR3 length is 15 residues. After removal of 4 bases from V and 7 bases from J, the junction contained 11 bases not matched to a gene.

This chain links TRBV12-5 with TRBJ2-1; 12 bases agree with TRBD2. CDR1 LGHNT and CDR2 FRNRAP come from the germline V gene. The CDR3 sequence is 18 residues long. V dropped 0 bases and J dropped 8; count of bases not matched to a gene: 11. CDR3 DNA sequence: TGTGCTAGTGGTTTGGTACTGGCCCCTAGCGGGGGGGTCCATGAGCAGTTCTTC. As protein: CASGLVLAPSGGVHEQFF.

The V and J genes are TRBV6-5 and TRBJ1-2; tentative D call: TRBD1 (5 bases). Trimming removed 4 bases from V and 4 bases from J, with 19 bases in between. CDR3 length: 16 residues. Germline values: CDR1 MNHEY, CDR2 SVGAGI. The DNA for the CDR3 is TGTGCCAGCAGTTTAGGCGGGACGGAGACGGTCTATGGCTACACCTTC. Protein: CASSLGGTETVYGYTF.